The clone carrying this T cell receptor (beta chain) has more than one count but fewer than ten. What it binds is unknown. The J segment lost 6 bases and the V segment lost 1 base, leaving 4 bases of the junction unmatched. The CDR3 runs 15 residues. Germline-derived CDR1 and CDR2 are SGHTA and FQGNSA. This specimen comes from a study of neoadjuvant nivolumab and ipilimumab in lung cancer. Produced via immunoSEQ multiplex PCR; TCRdb's table is partial and in-frame only. Of 6,000 or so clones in the sample, approximately 65% were seen once. Findings and caveats of the study: From pretherapy to surgery, tumor richness and clonality rose with dual therapy. Resected-tumor TCR richness correlated positively with pretherapy blood richness. A small number of samples were TCR sequenced. Pathologic regression was not significantly tied to TCR clonality.

The chain joins TRBV7-2 to TRBJ1-5; 9 bases fit TRBD1. Sequencing used tumor tissue, obtained after neoadjuvant nivolumab, alone or with ipilimumab, at or shortly before surgery. This TCR was recovered from an adult with non-small cell lung cancer. CDR3 coding DNA: TGTGCCAGCAGCTTAGGGGGGACAGGGACTCAGCCCCAGCATTTT. Translation gives CASSLGGTGTQPQHF.